These 18 T cell receptor beta chains were all obtained from the same sample, sequenced in a study of blood T cell repertoires in COVID-19 (dated by TCRdb to the early 2020s). Libraries were built with the immunoSEQ multiplex PCR assay. Here the immuneACCESS table is served through TCRdb, limited to in-frame sequences with V and J called. Missing clones are a known gap in these copies; in checked studies unresolved V genes cover under half, and the rest lacks a known reason. For this sample there are a few hundred thousand clones; 80% to 90% appear just once. The ten largest make up 0.95% to 1.5% of the sample. The sample taken for sequencing was peripheral blood. These receptors all come from a middle-aged man with acute or convalescent COVID-19.

V usage is TRBV5-5 and J usage is TRBJ1-2; D gene unclear. The CDR3 has 14 residues. Trimming left V 4 bases short and J 4 bases short, with 14 bases between. Germline V lookup: CDR1 SGHKS, CDR2 YYEKEE (reference sequence). The CDR3: CASSLPGSIYGYTF. The CDR3 DNA reads as TGTGCCAGCAGCCTCCCCGGGTCTATCTATGGCTACACCTTC.

The chain recombines TRBV18 with TRBJ1-5; 9 bases agree with TRBD1. The V segment lost 6 bases and the J segment 4 bases; nucleotides outside the gene matches: 7. CDR1 is KGHSH and CDR2 is LQKENI in the germline V gene. CDR3 length equals 15 residues. The DNA of the CDR3 is TGTGCCAGCTCCAGATCCGGGACAGGGAATCAGCCCCAGCATTTT. Protein sequence: CASSRSGTGNQPQHF.

This chain uses TRBV5-1 with TRBJ2-3, with TRBD2 matching 7 bases. This CDR3 spans 15 amino acids. V was clipped by 1 base and J by 4 bases; unmatched bases: 6. Per the germline V gene, CDR1 is SGHRS and CDR2 is YFSETQ. The CDR3 spells CASSLTSGRADTQYF. The DNA of the CDR3 is TGCGCCAGCAGCTTGACATCGGGGAGGGCAGATACGCAGTATTTT.

The chain employs TRBV19 and TRBJ2-2, with TRBD1 matching over 9 bases. V dropped 5 bases and J dropped 5; count of bases not matched to a gene: 0. CDR3 length: 13 amino acids. Per the germline V gene, CDR1 is LNHDA and CDR2 is SQIVND (reference sequence). The CDR3 bases are TGTGCCAGTAGTGGGACAGGGACCGGGGAGCTGTTTTTT. Its protein product is CASSGTGTGELFF.

The chain uses TRBV2 and TRBJ2-3, with 12 positions matching TRBD2. J lost 4 bases, V lost 3 bases, and 5 bases had no gene match. Germline CDR1 SNHLY, CDR2 FYNNEI. This CDR3 spans 16 amino acids. CDR3 loop: CASSDRLAGVSDTQYF. CDR3 coding DNA: TGTGCCAGCAGTGACCGACTAGCGGGAGTTTCAGATACGCAGTATTTT. The full variable domain, in which reference TRBV2 and TRBJ2-3 provide the parts outside the CDR3, is EPEVTQTPSHQVTQMGQEVILRCVPISNHLYFYWYRQILGQKVEFLVSFYNNEISEKSEIFDDQFSVERPDGSNFTLKIRSTKLEDSAMYFCASSDRLAGVSDTQYFGPGTRLTVL.

The rearrangement joins TRBV9 to TRBJ2-1, with 7 bases that match TRBD1. V dropped 3 bases and J dropped 4; count of bases not matched to a gene: 7. This CDR3 is built from 15 residues. CDR1 and CDR2 from the germline V gene are SGDLS and YYNGEE. As DNA, the CDR3 is TGTGCCAGCAGCGCCCAGGGGACAGTTTACAATGAGCAGTTCTTC. This gives the protein CASSAQGTVYNEQFF.

The count of this clone is one. The genes are TRBV10-3 and TRBJ1-1, with a tentative D call TRBD1 (6 bases). CDR1 is ENHRY and CDR2 is SYGVKD in the germline V gene. Trimming stripped 0 bases from V and 5 bases from J, with 16 bases between. The CDR3 covers 16 residues. The CDR3 protein is CAISESSGRGRTEAFF. CDR3 DNA sequence: TGTGCCATCAGTGAGTCGTCAGGCAGGGGTCGAACTGAAGCTTTCTTT.

V usage is TRBV7-9 and J usage is TRBJ2-7; 8 nucleotides line up with TRBD2. V lost 4 bases to trimming and J lost 2 bases; unmatched junction nucleotides: 19. CDR1 SEHNR and CDR2 FQNEAQ come from the germline V gene (reference sequence). CDR3 length: 19 residues. The CDR3 loop is CASSSGGDYWDLSPYEQYF. The CDR3 DNA is TGTGCCAGCAGCTCCGGGGGGGACTATTGGGACTTGTCTCCCTACGAGCAGTACTTC.

V usage is TRBV5-4 and J usage is TRBJ1-1; D gene unclear. Trimming cost V 1 base and J 4 bases, with 11 bases left between them. The germline gives CDR1 SGHNT, CDR2 YYREEE (reference sequence). The CDR3 runs 14 residues. This chain's CDR3 is CASSLSTESTEAFF. As DNA, the CDR3 is TGTGCCAGCAGCTTGTCTACAGAAAGCACTGAAGCTTTCTTT.

This chain links TRBV15 with TRBJ2-2; D ambiguous. Trimming left V 4 bases short and J 5 bases short, with 8 bases between. Germline CDR1 and CDR2: LNHNV and YYDKDF (reference sequence). CDR3 length: 13 amino acids. The CDR3 reads CATSKDTTGELFF. The CDR3 region has the DNA TGTGCCACCAGCAAAGACACTACCGGGGAGCTGTTTTTT.

The CDR3 DNA sequence: TGTGCCAGCAGCCCGTCACCGGGACAGGTTTACGAGCAGTACTTC. Translation gives CASSPSPGQVYEQYF. V gene TRBV3-1 (or the pseudogene TRBV3-2) combines with J gene TRBJ2-7, with 8 bases lining up with TRBD1. CDR1 is LGHDT, CDR2 YNNKEL, per germline (reference sequence). The length of the CDR3 is 15 residues. With V trimmed by 4 bases and J by 4 bases, 9 bases remained unmatched.

This clone was picked up one time. V is TRBV9 and J is TRBJ2-3; 9 bases are shared with TRBD2. Germline V gene lookup returns CDR1 SGDLS and CDR2 YYNGEE. V lost 4 bases, J lost 3 bases, and 6 bases stayed unmatched. The CDR3 has 15 residues. The CDR3 loop is CASSQASGRTDTQYF. The CDR3 DNA follows: TGTGCCAGCAGCCAGGCCAGCGGGAGGACAGATACGCAGTATTTT.

The chain links TRBV10-3 to TRBJ2-1; TRBD2 matches at 13 bases. The CDR3 sequence is 15 residues long. Germline CDR1 reads ENHRY; CDR2 reads SYGVKD. Trimming took 6 bases from V and 7 from J; bases not matched to a gene: 6. The CDR3 sequence is CAIRAGTSGTNEQFF. The DNA for the CDR3 is TGTGCCATCAGGGCCGGGACTAGCGGGACTAATGAGCAGTTCTTC.

The chain has TRBV30 and TRBJ1-2, with 7 bases that match TRBD1. The germline gives CDR1 GTSNPN, CDR2 SVGIG (reference sequence). The ends lost 1 base at V and 1 base at J; junction bases unmatched: 3. The CDR3 covers 14 residues. CDR3 loop: CAWSAYRGNYGYTF. CDR3 sequence (DNA): TGTGCCTGGAGTGCCTACAGGGGTAACTATGGCTACACCTTC. Drawing the rest from reference TRBV30 and TRBJ1-2, the complete variable domain is SQTIHQWPATLVQPVGSPLSLECTVEGTSNPNLYWYRQAAGRGLQLLFYSVGIGQISSEVPQNLSASRPQDRQFILSSKKLLLSDSGFYLCAWSAYRGNYGYTFGSGTRLTVV.

This sequence joins TRBV14 and TRBJ2-7; 7 bases align to TRBD1. J lost 13 bases, V lost 0 bases, and 9 bases had no gene match. The CDR3 spans 13 residues. Looked up from germline, CDR1 is SGHDN and CDR2 is FVKESK. The CDR3, as DNA: TGTGCCAGCAGCCAAGATAGGTTGGGACAGCCCTACTTC. Residues: CASSQDRLGQPYF.

The chain recombines TRBV18 with TRBJ1-5; D remains ambiguous. Germline CDR1 is KGHSH and CDR2 is LQKENI. V was trimmed by 4 bases and J by 5 bases, leaving 6 bases between them. The CDR3 length is 12 residues. The CDR3, as DNA: TGTGCCAGCTCACTAGAGGATCAGCCCCAGCATTTT. Protein product: CASSLEDQPQHF.

The chain combines TRBV3-1 (or the pseudogene TRBV3-2) with TRBJ2-5; TRBD2 is a possible D gene (6 bases). There are 14 residues in the CDR3. Trimming pared 1 base from V and 7 bases from J, leaving 13 bases between. The germline CDR1 and CDR2 sequences are LGHDT and YNNKEL (reference sequence). CDR3 sequence: CASSQGLVEGTQYF. The CDR3 DNA sequence: TGTGCCAGCAGCCAAGGACTAGTCGAGGGGACCCAGTACTTC.

The gene calls are TRBV27 and TRBJ2-3; 7 bases map to TRBD2. CDR3 length: 18 residues. The V and J ends lost 6 bases and 2 bases, in that order; junction bases with no gene match: 17. The germline V gene encodes CDR1 MNHEY and CDR2 SMNVEV (reference sequence). In DNA form, the CDR3 reads TGTGCCAGCAGCTCCCATGAGACTAGCCCGTATGACACAGATACGCAGTATTTT. Encoded protein: CASSSHETSPYDTDTQYF.